The next 14 T cell receptor beta chains were all read from a single sample in a study of T-cell memory formation after mild COVID-19. TCRdb called the 5' RACE reads again in MiXCR, with one record for every CDR3 protein. The sample lists over 350,000 distinct CDR3 sequences, around a sixth seen once, with 20% to 25% in the top ten. The sequencing input was PBMCs or a T cell subset sorted from them (not recorded which). The receptors derive from a man aged 18-30 years who had mild COVID-19 (a few samples of this study predate the infection). Cell type and time point are not known.

The V and J genes are TRBV25-1 and TRBJ2-3; either TRBD1 or TRBD2 may supply D (7 bases each). V was trimmed by 3 bases and J by 6 bases, leaving 19 bases between them. This CDR3 is built from 16 residues. Per the germline V gene, CDR1 is MGHDK and CDR2 is SYGVNS. Here the CDR3 reads CASSDPGTAGSDTQYF. The CDR3 bases are TGTGCCAGCAGTGACCCCGGGACAGCGGGGTCGGATACGCAGTATTTT.

The chain employs TRBV4-1 and TRBJ2-7; possibly TRBD1 for D (7 bases). The germline V and J ends were trimmed by 1 base and 2 bases, with 12 bases remaining between them. CDR1 MGHRA and CDR2 YSYEKL come from the germline V gene. There are 15 residues in the CDR3. CDR3 DNA sequence: TGCGCCAGCAGCCAAGTCGGGGGACAGACCTACGAGCAGTACTTC. This gives the protein CASSQVGGQTYEQYF.

CDR3 DNA sequence: TGTGCCAGCATCATTTCGGGGTCTAAATCCTACGAGCAGTACTTC. This sequence encodes CASIISGSKSYEQYF. The rearrangement joins TRBV12-1 to TRBJ2-7. TRBV12-1 is assigned pseudogene status. This CDR3 is built from 15 residues.

This clonotype was picked up a small number of times. The rearrangement uses TRBV3-1 and TRBJ2-1; 9 bases align to TRBD1. Trimming at V came to 4 bases and at J to 8 bases, leaving 9 bases not matched to a gene. The CDR3 spans 15 residues. Germline V gives CDR1 LGHDT, CDR2 YNNKEL (reference sequence). CDR3 residues: CASSLGTGIVDEQFF. For the CDR3, the DNA is TGTGCCAGCAGCCTCGGGACAGGGATTGTCGATGAGCAGTTCTTC.

This clonotype appeared a few times. V is TRBV5-1 and J is TRBJ1-2, with unresolved D. V was shortened by 5 bases and J by 4 bases, with 12 bases between the two germline ends. The V gene's germline CDR1 is SGHRS and CDR2 YFSETQ. The CDR3 has 13 residues. The CDR3 DNA follows: TGCGCCAGCAGTAGGGAGCGTCCCTATGGCTACACCTTC. Translating it yields CASSRERPYGYTF.

This clonotype has a count of ten or more. This chain joins TRBV4-3 and TRBJ2-7; the D gene is possibly TRBD2 (5 bases). V was pared by 3 bases and J by 1 base, with 13 bases between. Germline CDR1 is LGHNA and CDR2 is YSLEER. The CDR3 is 15 amino acids. The CDR3 reads CASSQDSRQSYEQYF. The CDR3 region has the DNA TGCGCCAGCAGCCAGGACTCGCGCCAATCCTACGAGCAGTACTTC.

This clonotype was detected ten times or more. This sequence joins TRBV20-1 and TRBJ1-6; D unclear. The germline CDR1 and CDR2 sequences are DFQATT and SNEGSKA (reference sequence). Trimming shortened V by 6 bases and J by 0 bases, and 6 bases separated the two germline ends. The CDR3 loop spans 13 amino acids. CDR3 loop: CSARSSYNSPLHF. CDR3 coding DNA: TGCAGTGCGCGGAGCTCCTATAATTCACCCCTCCACTTT.

DNA for the CDR3: TGTGCCAGCAGTACCCCAGACTACGAGCAGTACGTC. This sequence encodes CASSTPDYEQYV. This rearrangement joins TRBV6-2 or TRBV6-3 to TRBJ2-7; D unresolved. Between the trimmed V and J ends, which lost 5 bases and 3 bases, there was a span of 8 bases. Looked up from germline, CDR1 is MNHEY and CDR2 is SVGEGT. The CDR3 loop spans 12 amino acids.

The table lists this clonotype with many counts. The chain carries TRBV7-2 and TRBJ2-5; the D gene is possibly TRBD1 (5 bases). Trimming stripped 0 bases from V and 4 bases from J, with 6 bases between. Germline V gives CDR1 SGHTA, CDR2 FQGNSA. The length of the CDR3 is 13 residues. The CDR3: CASSLARGETQYF. The CDR3 DNA reads TGTGCCAGCAGCTTAGCTAGGGGAGAGACCCAGTACTTC. The full variable domain, with the rest looked up from reference TRBV7-2 and TRBJ2-5, is GAGVSQSPSNKVTEKGKDVELRCDPISGHTALYWYRQSLGQGLEFLIYFQGNSAPDKSGLPSDRFSAERTGGSVSTLTIQRTQQEDSAVYLCASSLARGETQYFGPGTRLLVL.

This chain joins TRBV4-1 and TRBJ2-1; 8 nucleotides match TRBD1. Germline V lookup: CDR1 MGHRA, CDR2 YSYEKL. V lost 5 bases and J lost 1; bases outside the gene matches: 7. This CDR3 comprises 16 residues. In DNA, the CDR3 is TGCGCCAGCAGCTTCCGAACAGGGGGTTCCTACAATGAGCAGTTCTTC. Translated: CASSFRTGGSYNEQFF.

This clonotype appeared a few times. This chain joins TRBV15 and TRBJ2-7, with 7 positions matching TRBD1. Germline assignment: CDR1 LNHNV and CDR2 YYDKDF (reference sequence). CDR3 length: 14 residues. V gave up 5 bases and J gave up 7 bases; unmatched junction bases: 11. The CDR3 protein is CATSEKKQGKEQYF. The CDR3 coding sequence is TGTGCCACCAGCGAAAAAAAACAGGGGAAGGAGCAGTACTTC.

The chain employs TRBV10-3 and TRBJ2-3, with 11 bases lining up with TRBD2. Germline values: CDR1 ENHRY, CDR2 SYGVKD. CDR3 length equals 15 residues. V shed 6 bases and J 3 bases; nucleotides not matched to a gene: 5. The DNA for the CDR3 is TGTGCCATCAGGGTTAGCGGGGGGGATACAGATACGCAGTATTTT. Protein sequence: CAIRVSGGDTDTQYF.

There are many counts of this clonotype. This sequence joins TRBV9 and TRBJ2-5; 7 bases are shared with TRBD1. This CDR3 is 15 amino acids long. Germline CDR1 is SGDLS and CDR2 is YYNGEE. The V and J ends lost 4 bases and 1 base, in that order; junction bases with no gene match: 7. The CDR3 region has the DNA TGTGCCAGCAGCAGAGGGGGCGCGGTCCAAGAGACCCAGTACTTC. This translates into CASSRGGAVQETQYF.

This clonotype was picked up a small number of times. The CDR3 sequence is CASSVRTSYTF. CDR3 coding DNA: TGTGCCAGCAGCGTACGGACTAGTTACACCTTC. The V call is TRBV3-1, the J call TRBJ1-2; D unresolved. The CDR3 is 11 amino acids. The V end lost 5 bases, the J end lost 11 bases, and 12 bases lay between the germline ends. The germline V gene encodes CDR1 LGHDT and CDR2 YNNKEL (reference sequence).